A single sample gave rise to the 21 T cell receptor beta chains below, sequenced in a study of a mutant IDH1 vaccine in newly diagnosed glioma. These receptors have no identified antigens. Assay: immunoSEQ multiplex PCR; the TCRdb copy retains only in-frame clones and omits some. Here the sample spans more than 25,000 clones, more than 65% being singletons. Specified time point: week 35, safety follow-up. It was 300 ug of mutant IDH1 20-mer peptide that made up each vaccine dose, given with topical imiquimod. The input for sequencing was PBMCs, taken from a glioma patient whose treatment included an IDH1 peptide vaccine. The receptors stem from a man in his fifties with glioma.

The CDR3 nucleotides read TGTGCCAGCAGTGTCCGAGGCTATCAGCCCCAGCATTTT. This codes for CASSVRGYQPQHF. J is TRBJ1-5 and V is TRBV6-1; no firm D call. The CDR3 is 13 residues long. Trimming removed 4 bases at V and 5 bases at J, with 9 bases between. Germline V gene data show CDR1 as MNHNS and CDR2 as SASEGT.

The chain combines TRBV30 with TRBJ1-1, with D uncertain. V lost 1 base and J 8 bases, leaving 8 bases between the germline ends. This CDR3 has 11 amino acids. CDR1 is GTSNPN, CDR2 SVGIG, per germline (reference sequence). This chain's CDR3 is CAWSGLGEAFF. CDR3 nucleotides: TGTGCCTGGAGTGGTCTTGGAGAAGCTTTCTTT. Variable domain in full (rest from reference TRBV30 and TRBJ1-1): SQTIHQWPATLVQPVGSPLSLECTVEGTSNPNLYWYRQAAGRGLQLLFYSVGIGQISSEVPQNLSASRPQDRQFILSSKKLLLSDSGFYLCAWSGLGEAFFGQGTRLTVV.

V usage is TRBV6-6 and J usage is TRBJ1-6; D ambiguous. Germline V gene data show CDR1 as MNHNY and CDR2 as SVGAGI (reference sequence). The CDR3 consists of 16 residues. V lost 0 bases and J 6 bases, leaving 12 bases between the germline ends. DNA for the CDR3: TGTGCCAGCAGTTACTCGACCCCGGACGGTAATTCACCCCTCCACTTT. Amino acids: CASSYSTPDGNSPLHF.

This sequence joins TRBV13 and TRBJ2-7, with D perhaps matching TRBD2 (5 bases). This CDR3 region has 13 residues. The V end lost 3 bases, the J end lost 4 bases, and 10 bases lay between the germline ends. From germline, CDR1 is PRHDT and CDR2 FYEKMQ (reference sequence). CDR3 residues: CASSLGSGYEQYF. The CDR3 DNA is TGTGCCAGCAGCTTGGGGAGTGGTTACGAGCAGTACTTC.

The chain links TRBV19 to TRBJ2-2; 10 bases match TRBD2. V lost 3 bases, J lost 8 bases, and 9 bases stayed unmatched. This CDR3 region has 16 residues. CDR1 and CDR2 from the germline V gene are LNHDA and SQIVND (reference sequence). The CDR3 protein is CASSIGPSGRGGELFF. The CDR3 DNA reads as TGTGCCAGTAGTATCGGGCCTAGCGGGAGAGGTGGGGAGCTGTTTTTT. Filled out from reference TRBV19 and TRBJ2-2, the complete variable domain reads DGGITQSPKYLFRKEGQNVTLSCEQNLNHDAMYWYRQDPGQGLRLIYYSQIVNDFQKGDIAEGYSVSREKKESFPLTVTSAQKNPTAFYLCASSIGPSGRGGELFFGEGSRLTVL.

This clone was seen only a few times. The gene calls are TRBV4-3 and TRBJ2-7; D is possibly TRBD1 (6 bases). Germline V lookup: CDR1 LGHNA, CDR2 YSLEER. Trimming cost V 4 bases and J 1 base, with 11 bases left between them. CDR3 length: 14 amino acids. CDR3 DNA: TGCGCCAGCAGCCTCCGACAGGAGTCCTACGAGCAGTACTTC. It codes for CASSLRQESYEQYF.

This chain links TRBV30 with TRBJ1-5, with 7 bases identical to TRBD1. V shed 5 bases and J 6 bases; nucleotides not matched to a gene: 10. The CDR3 has 14 amino acids. Germline V gene lookup returns CDR1 GTSNPN and CDR2 SVGIG (reference sequence). CDR3 coding DNA: TGTGCCTGGGGAACAGGGGCTTCGGGTCAGCCCCAGCATTTT. Encoded protein: CAWGTGASGQPQHF.

This clone was seen only a few times. The V call is TRBV5-1, the J call TRBJ1-1; TRBD1 aligns across 7 bases. Losses at the gene ends were 4 bases for V and 3 bases for J; bases not matched to a gene: 9. In germline, CDR1 is SGHRS, CDR2 YFSETQ. This CDR3 has 15 amino acids. CDR3: CASSGGTAGYTEAFF. Here the CDR3 DNA reads TGCGCCAGCAGCGGGGGGACAGCTGGATACACTGAAGCTTTCTTT. Full variable domain (rest looked up from reference TRBV5-1 and TRBJ1-1): KAGVTQTPRYLIKTRGQQVTLSCSPISGHRSVSWYQQTPGQGLQFLFEYFSETQRNKGNFPGRFSGRQFSNSRSEMNVSTLELGDSALYLCASSGGTAGYTEAFFGQGTRLTVV.

This chain links TRBV28 with TRBJ2-7; weak D call: TRBD1 (5 bases). Germline assignment: CDR1 MDHEN and CDR2 SYDVKM. Trimming took 6 bases from V and 1 from J, leaving 10 bases between them. This CDR3 spans 13 amino acids. The CDR3 reads CASRGAGSYEQYF. CDR3 nucleotides: TGTGCCAGCAGAGGGGCCGGGTCCTACGAGCAGTACTTC. Full variable domain (missing parts from reference TRBV28 and TRBJ2-7): DVKVTQSSRYLVKRTGEKVFLECVQDMDHENMFWYRQDPGLGLRLIYFSYDVKMKEKGDIPEGYSVSREKKERFSLILESASTNQTSMYLCASRGAGSYEQYFGPGTRLTVT.

The chain combines TRBV5-1 with TRBJ2-7, with TRBD2 matching 7 bases. The J segment lost 2 bases and the V segment lost 2 bases, leaving 4 bases of the junction unmatched. Germline-derived CDR1 and CDR2 are SGHRS and YFSETQ. The CDR3 has 14 amino acids. CDR3 amino acids: CASSFGGGAYEQYF. In DNA form, the CDR3 reads TGCGCCAGCAGCTTCGGCGGGGGAGCCTACGAGCAGTACTTC.

The chain couples TRBV5-1 to TRBJ2-2; TRBD1 matches 8 bases. The CDR3 spans 14 residues. J gave up 4 bases and V 4 bases, and 3 bases lay outside the gene matches. The germline V gene encodes CDR1 SGHRS and CDR2 YFSETQ. The CDR3 sequence: CASSAGQGTGELFF. CDR3 DNA sequence: TGCGCCAGCAGCGCCGGACAGGGCACCGGGGAGCTGTTTTTT. Full variable domain (rest looked up from reference TRBV5-1 and TRBJ2-2): KAGVTQTPRYLIKTRGQQVTLSCSPISGHRSVSWYQQTPGQGLQFLFEYFSETQRNKGNFPGRFSGRQFSNSRSEMNVSTLELGDSALYLCASSAGQGTGELFFGEGSRLTVL.

This clone was observed once. The chain carries TRBV5-1 and TRBJ2-1, with a possible D match to TRBD2 (6 bases). Germline loops: CDR1 SGHRS, CDR2 YFSETQ. Trimming cost V 2 bases and J 2 bases, with 8 bases left between them. The CDR3 is made up of 14 amino acids. The CDR3 reads CASSFSGAYNEQFF. In DNA, the CDR3 is TGCGCCAGCAGCTTTTCGGGGGCCTACAATGAGCAGTTCTTC. Supplemented by reference TRBV5-1 and TRBJ2-1, the full variable domain reads KAGVTQTPRYLIKTRGQQVTLSCSPISGHRSVSWYQQTPGQGLQFLFEYFSETQRNKGNFPGRFSGRQFSNSRSEMNVSTLELGDSALYLCASSFSGAYNEQFFGPGTRLTVL.

V is TRBV7-3 and J is TRBJ1-1; no clear D gene. CDR1 SGHTA and CDR2 FQGTGA come from the germline V gene. V was shortened by 5 bases and J by 4 bases, with 11 bases between the two germline ends. The CDR3 extends over 13 amino acids. CDR3 nucleotides: TGTGCCAGCAGCAAAATACAGAGCACTGAAGCTTTCTTT. It specifies CASSKIQSTEAFF. The full variable domain, in which reference TRBV7-3 and TRBJ1-1 provide the parts outside the CDR3, is GAGVSQTPSNKVTEKGKYVELRCDPISGHTALYWYRQSLGQGPEFLIYFQGTGAADDSGLPNDRFFAVRPEGSVSTLKIQRTERGDSAVYLCASSKIQSTEAFFGQGTRLTVV.

This chain uses TRBV2 with TRBJ2-7; possibly TRBD2 for D (5 bases). CDR1 and CDR2 (germline): SNHLY, FYNNEI. V was trimmed by 3 bases and J by 3 bases, leaving 6 bases between them. The CDR3 totals 12 residues. CDR3 coding DNA: TGTGCCAGCAGTGATGAGGGCTACGAGCAGTACTTC. Protein: CASSDEGYEQYF.

The chain joins TRBV28 to TRBJ1-2; D not resolved. The CDR3 contains 14 residues. Per germline, CDR1 MDHEN and CDR2 SYDVKM. V lost 6 bases and J 3 bases, leaving 14 bases between the germline ends. The CDR3 reads CASSYFGLDYGYTF. CDR3 nucleotide sequence: TGTGCCAGCAGCTATTTTGGCCTTGACTATGGCTACACCTTC.

This sequence joins TRBV29-1 and TRBJ1-1; D might be TRBD1 (6 bases). The CDR3 contains 14 residues. Trimming pared 3 bases from V and 1 base from J, leaving 12 bases between. Germline CDR1 SQVTM, CDR2 ANQGSEA. CDR3 DNA sequence: TGCAGCGTTGACCTTAGGGGGGGGAACACTGAAGCTTTCTTT. Its protein product is CSVDLRGGNTEAFF.

The V gene is TRBV18, the J gene TRBJ2-7; D is uncertain. The V gene lost 6 bases and the J gene lost 6 bases, with 18 bases spanning the gap. Per germline, CDR1 KGHSH and CDR2 LQKENI. This CDR3 comprises 14 residues. DNA of the CDR3: TGTGCCAGCTCGGCAAGTATTAGGTCGACCGAGCAGTACTTC. Protein: CASSASIRSTEQYF.

This clone was counted between two and nine times. This chain connects TRBV5-6 to TRBJ2-7; D may match TRBD1 or TRBD2 (5 bases each). Germline CDR1 and CDR2: SGHDT and YYEEEE. This CDR3 comprises 14 residues. V lost 2 bases and J 3 bases, leaving 12 bases between the germline ends. CDR3 in amino acids: CASSLWDRSYEQYF. CDR3 coding DNA: TGTGCCAGCAGCTTATGGGACCGTAGCTACGAGCAGTACTTC.

The chain uses TRBV30 and TRBJ1-1, with no clear D. Germline lookup yields CDR1 GTSNPN and CDR2 SVGIG (reference sequence). V was shortened by 3 bases and J by 4 bases, with 12 bases between the two germline ends. The CDR3 extends over 13 amino acids. This chain's CDR3 is CAWSLGFGTEAFF. The CDR3 region has the DNA TGTGCCTGGAGCCTGGGTTTTGGCACTGAAGCTTTCTTT.

This clone occurred once. V and J are TRBV7-2 and TRBJ1-4; D remains ambiguous. V was shortened by 4 bases and J by 8 bases, with 11 bases between the two germline ends. The CDR3 runs 13 residues. CDR1 SGHTA and CDR2 FQGNSA come from the germline V gene. CDR3 DNA sequence: TGTGCCAGCAGCTCAGGACCGGGGGAAAAACTGTTTTTT. This translates into CASSSGPGEKLFF.

The V gene is TRBV7-8, the J gene TRBJ2-5; D may be TRBD2 (6 bases). V was cut by 2 bases and J by 7 bases, with 8 bases left in between. This CDR3 is built from 12 residues. Germline CDR1 is SGHVS and CDR2 is FQNEAQ. In DNA form, the CDR3 reads TGTGCCAGCAGCTTAAACGGGGGGACCCAGTACTTC. Protein product: CASSLNGGTQYF.